A selection of T cell receptor beta chains follows, all from one sample in a study of T cells in localized non-small cell lung cancer. Assay: immunoSEQ multiplex PCR; the TCRdb copy retains only in-frame clones and omits some. The data show around 91,000 clones, roughly 90% seen once. The material sequenced was peripheral blood, taken before any cancer treatment. These receptors came from a man between 40 and 70 years old with stage I squamous cell lung carcinoma. Each CDR3 is given with its conserved first and last residue. The D gene is left open where the match is weak. Where a row states a size, it is once, few, many or the class of an expanded clone; other rows omit it.

V gene	J gene	clone size	D gene	CDR3 length	CDR3 protein	CDR3 DNA
TRBV18	TRBJ1-6	-	-	13	CASSQGGNSPLHF	TGTGCCAGCTCACAGGGGGGCAATTCACCCCTCCACTTT
TRBV2	TRBJ1-2	-	TRBD1	16	CASTFWPGQGDYGYTF	TGTGCCAGCACCTTTTGGCCCGGACAGGGGGACTATGGCTACACCTTC
TRBV7-9	TRBJ2-1	-	TRBD1	15	CASSLSGTGGNEQFF	TGTGCCAGCAGCTTATCCGGGACAGGGGGCAATGAGCAGTTCTTC
TRBV4-1	TRBJ1-4	-	-	16	CASRPGRGGFNEKLFF	TGCGCCAGCAGGCCCGGCCGAGGGGGGTTCAATGAAAAACTGTTTTTT
TRBV5-1	TRBJ1-1	-	-	18	CASSWNPPSAPMNTEAFF	TGCGCCAGCAGCTGGAACCCCCCTTCAGCCCCTATGAACACTGAAGCTTTCTTT
TRBV7-3	TRBJ1-2	few	-	13	CASSFAGEYGYTF	TGTGCCAGCAGCTTCGCAGGGGAGTATGGCTACACCTTC
TRBV4-2	TRBJ1-4	-	TRBD1	15	CASSQLSGGGEKLFF	TGTGCCAGCAGCCAACTCTCAGGGGGGGGAGAAAAACTGTTTTTT
TRBV7-9	TRBJ1-3	once	-	19	CASSAEMPRVVTPGNTIYF	TGTGCCAGCAGCGCAGAAATGCCCAGGGTAGTCACTCCCGGAAACACCATATATTTT
TRBV11-2	TRBJ2-5	-	TRBD2	16	CASSPLLLAGQETQYF	TGTGCCAGCAGCCCCCTCTTACTAGCGGGGCAAGAGACCCAGTACTTC
TRBV6-6	TRBJ2-1	-	-	14	CASSSKTTYNEQFF	TGTGCCAGCAGTTCGAAGACTACTTACAATGAGCAGTTCTTC
TRBV29-1	TRBJ2-4	-	-	10	CSVVKNIQYF	TGCAGCGTTGTCAAAAACATTCAGTACTTC
TRBV9	TRBJ2-1	-	TRBD1	15	CASSVEGAHYNEQFF	TGTGCCAGCAGCGTAGAGGGGGCGCACTACAATGAGCAGTTCTTC
TRBV25-1	TRBJ2-1	few	-	13	CASSDSVNNEQFF	TGTGCCAGCAGTGATAGCGTCAACAATGAGCAGTTCTTC
TRBV13	TRBJ2-5	-	-	11	CASSSGQTQYF	TGTGCCAGCAGCTCAGGCCAGACCCAGTACTTC
TRBV5-1	TRBJ2-4	-	-	14	CASSPDQRKNIQYF	TGCGCCAGCAGCCCGGACCAGAGGAAAAACATTCAGTACTTC
TRBV5-1	TRBJ1-2	-	-	13	CASSLGPSYGYTF	TGCGCCAGCAGCTTGGGTCCGTCCTATGGCTACACCTTC
TRBV7-2	TRBJ2-2	-	-	16	CASSLQGTLNTGELFF	TGTGCCAGCAGCTTACAAGGGACCCTTAACACCGGGGAGCTGTTTTTT
TRBV6-1	TRBJ1-2	-	TRBD1	14	CASSWDRAQGGYTF	TGTGCCAGCAGTTGGGACAGGGCTCAAGGTGGCTACACCTTC
TRBV5-1	TRBJ1-5	-	-	15	CASRQGEADNQPQHF	TGCGCCAGCAGACAAGGGGAAGCGGACAATCAGCCCCAGCATTTT
TRBV5-1	TRBJ2-7	-	TRBD2	15	CASSLVGTSFNEQYF	TGCGCCAGCAGCTTGGTTGGGACTAGTTTCAACGAGCAGTACTTC
TRBV7-2	TRBJ2-4	-	-	15	CASSLSQPAINIQYF	TGTGCCAGCAGCTTGAGCCAGCCGGCTATCAACATTCAGTACTTC
TRBV6-1	TRBJ1-2	-	-	13	CASSPGPPYGYTF	TGTGCCAGCAGTCCGGGACCCCCCTATGGCTACACCTTC
TRBV7-9	TRBJ2-1	-	-	16	CASSFRPTPLSPEQFF	TGTGCCAGCAGCTTTCGGCCTACCCCCTTGTCGCCTGAGCAGTTCTTC
TRBV10-3	TRBJ2-2	-	-	14	CAISELGNTGELFF	TGTGCCATCAGTGAACTAGGGAACACCGGGGAGCTGTTTTTT
TRBV6-5	TRBJ1-1	-	-	14	CASSYVTGNTEAFF	TGTGCCAGCAGTTACGTTACAGGGAACACTGAAGCTTTCTTT
TRBV9	TRBJ1-1	-	-	15	CASSVGGVLNTEAFF	TGTGCCAGCAGCGTAGGGGGGGTACTGAACACTGAAGCTTTCTTT
TRBV5-1	TRBJ1-1	-	TRBD1	15	CASSSAGGLNTEAFF	TGCGCCAGCAGCTCTGCAGGGGGCCTGAACACTGAAGCTTTCTTT
TRBV2	TRBJ1-1	-	-	13	CATSLAGDKVAFF	TGTGCCACTTCACTTGCCGGTGACAAGGTAGCTTTCTTT
TRBV28	TRBJ2-7	-	-	12	CASSLKSRTLHF	TGTGCCAGCAGTTTAAAAAGTCGGACCCTCCACTTC
TRBV19	TRBJ1-6	-	TRBD1	15	CASSIQGQGNSPLHF	TGTGCCAGTAGTATACAGGGACAGGGGAATTCACCCCTCCACTTT
TRBV15	TRBJ2-7	-	-	15	CATSRDPDSSYEQYF	TGTGCCACCAGCAGAGATCCGGACAGCTCCTACGAGCAGTACTTC
TRBV7-9	TRBJ1-1	-	-	14	CASSLIVSGTEAFF	TGTGCCAGCAGCTTAATTGTCTCGGGTACTGAAGCTTTCTTT
TRBV25-1	TRBJ2-7	-	-	14	CASSDWRQLDEQYF	TGTGCCAGCAGTGACTGGAGGCAATTAGACGAGCAGTACTTC
TRBV5-1	TRBJ1-6	once	-	16	CASSLARRLDNSPLHF	TGCGCCAGCAGCTTGGCTCGGAGGTTGGATAATTCACCCCTCCACTTT
TRBV7-7	TRBJ2-1	once	-	16	CASSARLVNGPSEQFF	TGTGCCAGCAGCGCCCGACTAGTCAATGGCCCCAGTGAGCAGTTCTTC
TRBV7-9	TRBJ1-4	-	TRBD1	14	CASRMQGVEEKLFF	TGTGCCAGCAGGATGCAGGGGGTGGAGGAAAAACTGTTTTTT
TRBV5-5	TRBJ2-7	-	TRBD2	15	CASSLQAGPTYEQYF	TGTGCCAGCAGCTTACAAGCGGGGCCGACTTACGAGCAGTACTTC
TRBV6-1	TRBJ2-7	-	-	11	CASSEGPKQDF	TGTGCCAGCAGTGAAGGCCCAAAACAGGACTTC
TRBV18	TRBJ1-5	-	-	15	CASSRGTASGQPQHF	TGTGCCAGCTCACGGGGGACGGCTAGCGGTCAGCCCCAGCATTTT
TRBV5-1	TRBJ2-1	-	-	13	CASSLQGPNEQFF	TGCGCCAGCAGTCTACAGGGTCCCAATGAGCAGTTCTTC
TRBV5-1	TRBJ1-2	once	-	13	CASNLWAGSGYTF	TGCGCCAGCAACCTGTGGGCGGGGAGCGGCTACACCTTC
TRBV5-1	TRBJ2-7	once	-	12	CASSPDNYEQYF	TGCGCCAGCAGCCCGGACAACTACGAGCAGTACTTC
TRBV5-1	TRBJ2-5	-	-	14	CASSAADRQETQYF	TGCGCCAGCAGCGCGGCGGACAGACAAGAGACCCAGTACTTC
TRBV18	TRBJ1-1	-	-	15	CASSPDRPPGPEAFF	TGTGCCAGCTCACCGGATCGGCCCCCCGGTCCGGAAGCTTTCTTT
TRBV7-6	TRBJ1-4	-	TRBD1	18	CASSLSPLLGQFYEKLFF	TGTGCCAGCAGCTTATCGCCTCTCTTGGGACAGTTTTATGAAAAACTGTTTTTT
TRBV6-4	TRBJ1-4	-	TRBD1	14	CASRGTDKNEKLFF	TGTGCCAGCAGGGGGACAGACAAGAATGAAAAACTGTTTTTT
TRBV6-5	TRBJ1-4	-	-	13	CASSGSYNEKLFF	TGTGCCAGCTCGGGGTCTTATAATGAAAAACTGTTTTTT
TRBV6-5	TRBJ1-2	-	-	15	CASSSPTGPKYGYTF	TGTGCCAGCAGTTCACCCACAGGTCCTAAGTATGGCTACACCTTC